This T cell receptor beta chain was recovered during a study of cytomegalovirus exposure and HLA in healthy donors. The study's findings and limits: CMV serostatus was the only recorded immune exposure for donors. In a later analysis, CMV-associated beta chains were mostly HLA-associated, it appeared.

Of note for this clone: Antigen specificity is unknown.

The PCR had 60 Vbeta and 13 Jbeta primers. Libraries were prepared by immunoSEQ multiplex PCR; TCRdb keeps only in-frame clonotypes and omits some of them. Here the sample spans over 150,000 clones, approximately 74% being singletons. The receptor was isolated from a young woman in good health and CMV-seronegative. Input material: PBMCs.

In DNA, the CDR3 is TGTGCCATCGGGACTAGCTGGGGAGGGGTGAAGACCCAGTACTTC. It codes for CAIGTSWGGVKTQYF. The chain couples TRBV6-1 to TRBJ2-5; 9 bases agree with TRBD2. CDR1 is MNHNS, CDR2 SASEGT, per germline. This CDR3 contains 15 residues. The junction had 15 bases not matched to a gene; V was cut back by 10 bases and J by 6 bases.